The 2 T cell receptor beta chains below all came from one sample that was sequenced in a study of blood T cells in healthy people across ages. The second PCR ran about 6 to 11 cycles with a sample-barcoded 5' primer and J-beta primers. TCRdb redid the calling of the 5' RACE reads with MiXCR, one entry per CDR3 protein. The sample holds 700,000 to 950,000 distinct CDR3 sequences, more than 40% seen once. Sample: blood. These receptors all come from an older woman in good health.

V usage is TRBV4-2 and J usage is TRBJ1-4; D gene uncertain. CDR3 size: 15 residues. V was shortened by 1 base and J by 0 bases, with 6 bases between the two germline ends. Germline-derived CDR1 and CDR2 are LGHNA and YNFKEQ. The CDR3 is CASSQASATNEKLFF. The CDR3, as DNA: TGTGCCAGCAGCCAAGCGTCAGCAACTAATGAAAAACTGTTTTTT.

The CDR3 protein is CASSVTPTTGGMNTEAFF. CDR3 sequence (DNA): TGTGCCAGCAGCGTAACCCCCACCACAGGAGGCATGAACACTGAAGCTTTCTTT. The chain joins TRBV9 to TRBJ1-1; D is perhaps TRBD1 (5 bases). CDR1 is SGDLS and CDR2 is YYNGEE in the germline V gene. There are 18 residues in the CDR3. Between the trimmed V and J ends, which lost 1 base and 0 bases, there was a span of 19 bases.